The 14 T cell receptor beta chains in this list originate from one sample, sequenced in a study of blood T cell repertoires in COVID-19. TCRdb keeps only in-frame clones here, not all; method: immunoSEQ multiplex PCR. In the table there are 150,000 to 200,000 clones, approximately 88% of which are singletons. The sequenced sample was peripheral blood. These receptors were collected from a woman in her forties or fifties with acute or convalescent COVID-19.

The chain recombines TRBV5-1 with TRBJ2-7; D might be TRBD2 (5 bases). This CDR3 comprises 14 residues. Looked up from germline, CDR1 is SGHRS and CDR2 is YFSETQ. V was cut by 0 bases and J by 2 bases, with 9 bases left in between. The CDR3 DNA reads as TGCGCCAGCAGCTTGGGTAGCGTGACCTACGAGCAGTACTTC. The encoded protein is CASSLGSVTYEQYF.

The rearrangement links TRBV9 to TRBJ2-1; perhaps TRBD1 as D (6 bases). V gave up 4 bases and J gave up 0 bases, with 17 bases separating them. Germline CDR1 is SGDLS and CDR2 is YYNGEE. This CDR3 has 17 residues. This CDR3 is CASSLADRLYSYNEQFF. CDR3 nucleotides: TGTGCCAGCAGCCTAGCCGACAGGCTATACTCCTACAATGAGCAGTTCTTC. The full variable domain, its missing parts supplied by reference TRBV9 and TRBJ2-1, is DSGVTQTPKHLITATGQRVTLRCSPRSGDLSVYWYQQSLDQGLQFLIQYYNGEERAKGNILERFSAQQFPDLHSELNLSSLELGDSALYFCASSLADRLYSYNEQFFGPGTRLTVL.

This chain joins TRBV5-1 and TRBJ2-1, with 8 positions matching TRBD1. V was pared by 3 bases and J by 12 bases, with 14 bases of the junction left unmatched. The CDR3 sequence is 15 residues long. Germline values: CDR1 SGHRS, CDR2 YFSETQ. CDR3 region: CASSWTGYPFRSQFF. The CDR3, as DNA: TGCGCCAGCAGCTGGACAGGGTACCCATTTCGGTCGCAGTTCTTC.

The rearrangement joins TRBV6-6 to TRBJ1-1; perhaps TRBD1 as D (6 bases). Germline lookup yields CDR1 MNHNY and CDR2 SVGAGI (reference sequence). V was shortened by 4 bases and J by 4 bases, with 13 bases between the two germline ends. This CDR3 is built from 14 residues. CDR3 DNA sequence: TGTGCCAGCAGTTCACAGGGTGGATCCACTGAAGCTTTCTTT. Translated: CASSSQGGSTEAFF.

The rearrangement links TRBV3-1 (or the pseudogene TRBV3-2) to TRBJ1-2; maybe TRBD1 (6 bases). Trimming took off 4 bases at V and 2 bases at J, with 14 bases between the two ends. CDR1 and CDR2 (germline): LGHDT, YNNKEL (reference sequence). The CDR3 contains 15 residues. CDR3 region: CASSLNGQTNYGYTF. In DNA form, the CDR3 reads TGTGCCAGCAGCCTGAACGGACAGACAAACTATGGCTACACCTTC.

The J gene is TRBJ1-4, the V gene TRBV5-1; D uncertain. V was pared by 5 bases and J by 0 bases, with 11 bases between. The germline V gene encodes CDR1 SGHRS and CDR2 YFSETQ. The CDR3 has 15 amino acids. The DNA of the CDR3 is TGCGCCAGCAGGCCAGACTTGGCAACTAATGAAAAACTGTTTTTT. This gives the protein CASRPDLATNEKLFF.

Points on this clone: The junction departs from germline at one end; a sequencing error may be responsible. The chain uses TRBV27 and TRBJ1-5; 7 nucleotides align to TRBD1. CDR1 and CDR2 from the germline V gene are MNHEY and SMNVEV (reference sequence). This CDR3 has 16 residues. The CDR3 coding sequence is TGTGCCAGCAGTCTATCCACAGGGGACGGCAATCAGCCCCAGCATTTT. Residues: CASSLSTGDGNQPQHF.

V and J are TRBV18 and TRBJ1-5; 8 nucleotides align to TRBD1. Germline CDR1 and CDR2: KGHSH and LQKENI. The CDR3 sequence is 15 residues long. Trimming removed 2 bases from V and 7 bases from J; junction bases left unmatched: 7. CDR3 protein: CASSPGGQGGQPQHF. The CDR3 DNA follows: TGTGCCAGCTCACCAGGCGGACAGGGAGGGCAGCCCCAGCATTTT. The variable domain in full, with the rest retrieved from reference TRBV18 and TRBJ1-5, is NAGVMQNPRHLVRRRGQEARLRCSPMKGHSHVYWYRQLPEEGLKFMVYLQKENIIDESGMPKERFSAEFPKEGPSILRIQQVVRGDSAAYFCASSPGGQGGQPQHFGDGTRLSIL.

This clone was detected once. The chain employs TRBV6-6 and TRBJ2-1, with D hard to call. Trimming cost V 2 bases and J 10 bases, with 12 bases left between them. This CDR3 has 13 amino acids. Germline CDR1 is MNHNY and CDR2 is SVGAGI (reference sequence). In DNA form, the CDR3 reads TGTGCCAGCAGTTACGCACGGTTTTTGGAGCAGTTCTTC. It yields the protein CASSYARFLEQFF.

The rearrangement uses TRBV29-1 and TRBJ2-7; D is unclear. Trimming stripped 4 bases from V and 3 bases from J, with 10 bases between. The CDR3 spans 12 residues. Germline CDR1 SQVTM, CDR2 ANQGSEA. The chain's CDR3 is CSVGMAGYEQYF. CDR3 nucleotides: TGCAGCGTTGGGATGGCAGGCTACGAGCAGTACTTC.

There are a few counts of this clone. The chain combines TRBV5-4 with TRBJ1-2; no reliable D call. CDR3 length equals 14 residues. Germline CDR1 is SGHNT and CDR2 is YYREEE (reference sequence). V gave up 3 bases and J gave up 8 bases, with 17 bases separating them. DNA of the CDR3: TGTGCCAGCAGCTCGTCCGCCTCGTCGAGGGGCTACACCTTC. Amino acids: CASSSSASSRGYTF.

V usage is TRBV10-3 and J usage is TRBJ2-7, with D tentatively TRBD2 (5 bases). The CDR3 totals 13 residues. Germline assignment: CDR1 ENHRY and CDR2 SYGVKD. V was shortened by 1 base and J by 2 bases, with 6 bases between the two germline ends. The chain's CDR3 is CAISEWGAYEQYF. The CDR3 DNA reads as TGTGCCATCAGTGAGTGGGGAGCCTACGAGCAGTACTTC.

The chain uses TRBV6-5 and TRBJ2-7; TRBD2 is a possible D gene (5 bases). The CDR3 consists of 11 residues. V gave up 9 bases and J gave up 3 bases, with 9 bases separating them. CDR1 MNHEY and CDR2 SVGAGI come from the germline V gene. CDR3 bases: TGTGCCAGTGGTCGGGGCTACGAGCAGTACTTC. It codes for CASGRGYEQYF.

The chain carries TRBV7-8 and TRBJ2-2, with D possibly matching TRBD2 (7 bases). CDR1 and CDR2 (germline): SGHVS, FQNEAQ. V lost 1 base, J lost 9 bases, and 9 bases lay in between. The CDR3 runs to 13 residues. Written as DNA, the CDR3 is TGTGCCAGCAGCTTAGGCGGGGGCCGGGAGCTGTTTTTT. Translated, it gives CASSLGGGRELFF.